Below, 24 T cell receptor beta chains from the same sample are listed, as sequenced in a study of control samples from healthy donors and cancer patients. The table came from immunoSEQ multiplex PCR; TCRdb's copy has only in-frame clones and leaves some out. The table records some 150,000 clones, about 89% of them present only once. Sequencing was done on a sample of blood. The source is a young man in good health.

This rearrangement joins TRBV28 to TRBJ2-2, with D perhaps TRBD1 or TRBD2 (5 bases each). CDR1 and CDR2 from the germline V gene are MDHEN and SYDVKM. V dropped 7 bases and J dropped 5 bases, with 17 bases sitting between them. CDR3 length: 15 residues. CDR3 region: CASNFQRGTTGELFF. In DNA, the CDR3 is TGTGCCAGCAACTTCCAGAGGGGAACAACCGGGGAGCTGTTTTTT.

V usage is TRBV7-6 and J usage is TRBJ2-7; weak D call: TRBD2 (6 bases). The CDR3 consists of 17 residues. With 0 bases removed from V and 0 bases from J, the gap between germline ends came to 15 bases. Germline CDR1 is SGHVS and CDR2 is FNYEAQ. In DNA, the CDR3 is TGTGCCAGCAGCTTAGCGGAGGGGTCTAGCCTCTCCTACGAGCAGTACTTC. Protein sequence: CASSLAEGSSLSYEQYF.

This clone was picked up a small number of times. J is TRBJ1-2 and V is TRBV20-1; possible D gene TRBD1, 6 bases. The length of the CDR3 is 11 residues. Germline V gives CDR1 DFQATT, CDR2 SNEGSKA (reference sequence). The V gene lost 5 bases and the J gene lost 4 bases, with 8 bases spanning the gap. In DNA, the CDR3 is TGCAGTGCTTTGGACAGCTATGGCTACACCTTC. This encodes CSALDSYGYTF.

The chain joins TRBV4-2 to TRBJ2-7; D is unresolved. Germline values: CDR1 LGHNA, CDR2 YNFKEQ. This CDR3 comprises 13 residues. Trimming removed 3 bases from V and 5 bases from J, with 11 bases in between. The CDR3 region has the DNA TGTGCCAGCAGCCAGGAGCTTGTGGACGAGCAGTACTTC. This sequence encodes CASSQELVDEQYF.

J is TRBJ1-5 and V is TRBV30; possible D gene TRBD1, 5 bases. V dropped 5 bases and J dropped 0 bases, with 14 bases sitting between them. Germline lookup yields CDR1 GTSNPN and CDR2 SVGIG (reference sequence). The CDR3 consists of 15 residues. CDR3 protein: CAWDQGPYSNQPQHF. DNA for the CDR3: TGTGCCTGGGACCAGGGACCCTATAGCAATCAGCCCCAGCATTTT.

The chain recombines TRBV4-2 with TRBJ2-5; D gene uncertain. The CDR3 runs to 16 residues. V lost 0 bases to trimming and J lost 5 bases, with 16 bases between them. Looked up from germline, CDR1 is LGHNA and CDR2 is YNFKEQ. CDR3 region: CASSQDWLSSRETQYF. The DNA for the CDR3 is TGTGCCAGCAGCCAAGATTGGCTGTCCAGTCGGGAGACCCAGTACTTC.

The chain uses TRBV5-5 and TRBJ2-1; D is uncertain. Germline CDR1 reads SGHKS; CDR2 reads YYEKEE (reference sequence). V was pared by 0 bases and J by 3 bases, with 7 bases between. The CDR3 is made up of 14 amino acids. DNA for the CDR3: TGTGCCAGCAGCTTGGCGGCGGTCTACAATGAGCAGTTCTTC. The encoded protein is CASSLAAVYNEQFF.

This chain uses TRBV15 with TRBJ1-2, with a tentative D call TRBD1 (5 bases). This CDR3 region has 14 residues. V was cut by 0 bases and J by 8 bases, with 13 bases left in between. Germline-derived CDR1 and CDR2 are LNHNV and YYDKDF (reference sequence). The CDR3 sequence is CATSRDRGSYGYTF. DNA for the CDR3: TGTGCCACCAGCAGAGATAGGGGTTCGTACGGCTACACCTTC.

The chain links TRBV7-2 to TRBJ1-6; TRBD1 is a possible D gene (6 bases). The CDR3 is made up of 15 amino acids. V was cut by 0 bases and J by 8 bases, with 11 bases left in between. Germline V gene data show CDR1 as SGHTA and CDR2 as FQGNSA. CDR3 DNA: TGTGCCAGCAGCTTAGCGTGGGGGGCGGATTCACCCCTCCACTTT. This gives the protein CASSLAWGADSPLHF.

Written as DNA, the CDR3 is TGTGCCAGCACCGGACTAGCGGGGGGGACAGATACGCAGTATTTT. Amino acid sequence: CASTGLAGGTDTQYF. This sequence joins TRBV6-5 and TRBJ2-3; TRBD2 matches at 15 bases. V lost 7 bases and J lost 3; bases outside the gene matches: 2. The CDR3 has 15 amino acids. The germline gives CDR1 MNHEY, CDR2 SVGAGI.

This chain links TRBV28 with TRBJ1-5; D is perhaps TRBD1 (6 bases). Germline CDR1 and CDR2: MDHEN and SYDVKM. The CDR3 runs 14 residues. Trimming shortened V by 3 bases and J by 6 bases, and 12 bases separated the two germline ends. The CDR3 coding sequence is TGTGCCAGCAGTTTCGTACAGGGTTTTCAGCCCCAGCATTTT. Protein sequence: CASSFVQGFQPQHF.

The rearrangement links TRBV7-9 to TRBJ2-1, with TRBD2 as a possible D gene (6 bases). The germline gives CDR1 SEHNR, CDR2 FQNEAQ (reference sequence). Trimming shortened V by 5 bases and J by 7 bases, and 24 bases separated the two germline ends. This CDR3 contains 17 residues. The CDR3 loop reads CASSTRDRSLDYNEQFF. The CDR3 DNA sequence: TGTGCCAGCAGCACAAGAGATCGGTCCCTGGACTATAATGAGCAGTTCTTC.

The CDR3 nucleotides are TGTGCCAGCAGTTTAAGGGGGAGGGAAAAACTGTTTTTT. Translated: CASSLRGREKLFF. The rearrangement joins TRBV12-3 or TRBV12-4 to TRBJ1-4; D perhaps matches TRBD1 (6 bases). V was pared by 2 bases and J by 8 bases, with 9 bases between. This CDR3 region has 13 residues.

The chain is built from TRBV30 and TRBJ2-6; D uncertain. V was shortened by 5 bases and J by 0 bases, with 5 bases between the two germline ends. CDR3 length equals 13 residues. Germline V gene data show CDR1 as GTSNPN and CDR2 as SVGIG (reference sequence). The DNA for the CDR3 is TGTGCCTGGCGGGTCTCTGGGGCCAACGTCCTGACTTTC. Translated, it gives CAWRVSGANVLTF.

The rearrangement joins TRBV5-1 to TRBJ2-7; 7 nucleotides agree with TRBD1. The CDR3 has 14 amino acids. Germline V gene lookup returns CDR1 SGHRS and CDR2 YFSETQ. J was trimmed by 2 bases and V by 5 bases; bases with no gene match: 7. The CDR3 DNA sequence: TGCGCCAGCAGGGTTACCGGGACAGCCTACGAGCAGTACTTC. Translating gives CASRVTGTAYEQYF.

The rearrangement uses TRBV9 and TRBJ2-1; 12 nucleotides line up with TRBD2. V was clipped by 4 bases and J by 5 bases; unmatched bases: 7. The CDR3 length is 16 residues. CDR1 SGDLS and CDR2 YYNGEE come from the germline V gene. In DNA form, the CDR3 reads TGTGCCAGCAGCTTACAACTAGCGGGGGGAAACAATGAGCAGTTCTTC. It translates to CASSLQLAGGNNEQFF.

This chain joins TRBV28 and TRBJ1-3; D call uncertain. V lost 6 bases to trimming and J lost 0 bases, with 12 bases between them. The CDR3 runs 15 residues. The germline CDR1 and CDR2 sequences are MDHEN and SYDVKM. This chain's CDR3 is CASSLFRSSGNTIYF. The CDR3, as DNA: TGTGCCAGCAGCCTCTTCAGAAGCTCTGGAAACACCATATATTTT. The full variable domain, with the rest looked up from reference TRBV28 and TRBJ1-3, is DVKVTQSSRYLVKRTGEKVFLECVQDMDHENMFWYRQDPGLGLRLIYFSYDVKMKEKGDIPEGYSVSREKKERFSLILESASTNQTSMYLCASSLFRSSGNTIYFGEGSWLTVV.

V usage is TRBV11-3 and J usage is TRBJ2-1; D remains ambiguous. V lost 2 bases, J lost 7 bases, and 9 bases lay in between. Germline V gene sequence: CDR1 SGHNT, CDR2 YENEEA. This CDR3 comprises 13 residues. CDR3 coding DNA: TGTGCCAGCAGCTTAACGAAAATGAATGAGCAGTTCTTC. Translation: CASSLTKMNEQFF.

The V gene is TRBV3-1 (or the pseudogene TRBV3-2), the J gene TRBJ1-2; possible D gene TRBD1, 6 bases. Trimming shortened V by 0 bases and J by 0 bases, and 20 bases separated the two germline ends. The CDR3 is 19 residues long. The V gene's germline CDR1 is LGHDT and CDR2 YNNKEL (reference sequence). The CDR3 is CASSQDVGAGTTTNYGYTF. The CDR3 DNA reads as TGTGCCAGCAGCCAAGATGTGGGGGCAGGCACCACTACTAACTATGGCTACACCTTC.

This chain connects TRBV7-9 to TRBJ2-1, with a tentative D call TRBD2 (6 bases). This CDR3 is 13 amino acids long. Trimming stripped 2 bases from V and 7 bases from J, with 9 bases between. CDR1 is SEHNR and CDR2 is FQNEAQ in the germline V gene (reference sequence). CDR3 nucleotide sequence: TGTGCCAGCAGCTTAAAGGGAGGAAATGAGCAGTTCTTC. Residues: CASSLKGGNEQFF.

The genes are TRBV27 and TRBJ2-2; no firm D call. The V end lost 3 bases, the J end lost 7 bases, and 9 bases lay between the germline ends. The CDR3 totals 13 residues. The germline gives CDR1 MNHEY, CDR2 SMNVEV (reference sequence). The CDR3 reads CASSLVVGGELFF. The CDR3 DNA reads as TGTGCCAGCAGTTTGGTTGTAGGCGGGGAGCTGTTTTTT.

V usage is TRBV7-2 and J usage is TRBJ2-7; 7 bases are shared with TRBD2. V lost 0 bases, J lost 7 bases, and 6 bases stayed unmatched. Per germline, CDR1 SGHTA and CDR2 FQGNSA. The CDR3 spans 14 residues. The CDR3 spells CASSLAAWGGEQYF. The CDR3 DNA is TGTGCCAGCAGCTTAGCCGCCTGGGGGGGGGAGCAGTACTTC.

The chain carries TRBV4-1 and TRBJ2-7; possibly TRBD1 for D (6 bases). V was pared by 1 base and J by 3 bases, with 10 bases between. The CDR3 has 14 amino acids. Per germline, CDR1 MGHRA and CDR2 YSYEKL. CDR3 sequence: CASSQAVQGYEQYF. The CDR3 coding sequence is TGCGCCAGCAGCCAAGCTGTACAGGGCTACGAGCAGTACTTC.

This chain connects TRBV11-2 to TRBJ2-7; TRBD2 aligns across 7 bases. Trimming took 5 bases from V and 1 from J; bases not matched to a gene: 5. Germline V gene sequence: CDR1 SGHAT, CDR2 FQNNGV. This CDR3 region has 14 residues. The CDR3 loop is CASSPWGGSYEQYF. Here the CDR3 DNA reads TGTGCCAGCAGCCCCTGGGGGGGATCCTACGAGCAGTACTTC.